The rows below give T cell receptor beta chains drawn from one sample of a study of blood T cell repertoires in COVID-19. Clones were sequenced by immunoSEQ multiplex PCR, and TCRdb holds only the in-frame ones, with some missing. In the table there are 180,000 or so clones, approximately 89% of which are singletons. The sequencing sample was made of PBMCs or T cells enriched from blood (not recorded which). The receptors were sampled from a young woman who had recovered from COVID-19. CDR3s include the opening cysteine and the closing phenylalanine or tryptophan. Fields, in order: V gene, J gene, CDR3 protein.

>TRBV11-3|TRBJ2-7
CASSLGGDRGEQYF
>TRBV28|TRBJ1-2
CASSWGGGPYGYTF
>TRBV4-3|TRBJ2-7
CASSQDRASGLYEQYF
>TRBV27|TRBJ2-2
CASSRAGGATGELFF
>TRBV7-6|TRBJ2-7
CASSLGGTGGYEQYF
>TRBV6-1|TRBJ2-1
CASSERRAINGQFF
>TRBV9|TRBJ2-1
CASSVGQGAYNEQFF
>TRBV7-9|TRBJ2-5
CASGRQIQETQYF
>TRBV19|TRBJ2-7
CASGGRSTYEQYF
>TRBV18|TRBJ1-1
CASSTGNMNTEAFF
>TRBV24-1|TRBJ1-1
CATQAGGSMNTEAFF
>TRBV28|TRBJ1-1
CATLTGRTEAFF
>TRBV12-5|TRBJ1-1
CASGLDMNTEAFF
>TRBV30|TRBJ1-6
CAWRSGGPLHF
>TRBV7-8|TRBJ2-3
CASRIRVVDTQYF
>TRBV27|TRBJ2-1
CASSLTGGQSEQFF
>TRBV3-1/TRBV3-2|TRBJ2-6
CASSPLASGANVLTF
>TRBV20-1|TRBJ2-7
CSASSGTDYYEQYF
>TRBV28|TRBJ2-5
CATRKWGEETQYF
>TRBV21-1|TRBJ2-5
CASSKAAGPETQYF
>TRBV5-4|TRBJ2-3
CASSFEGFRTDTQYF
>TRBV18|TRBJ2-2
CASSPTAGQAKMGDTGELFF
>TRBV7-6|TRBJ2-3
CASSPRRLAGEDTQYF
>TRBV28|TRBJ2-5
CASTRGGRETQYF
>TRBV10-1|TRBJ2-2
CASGGTGGNTGELFF
>TRBV28|TRBJ2-5
CASSSLGPGETQYF
>TRBV27|TRBJ2-7
CASSRGGTVYEQYF